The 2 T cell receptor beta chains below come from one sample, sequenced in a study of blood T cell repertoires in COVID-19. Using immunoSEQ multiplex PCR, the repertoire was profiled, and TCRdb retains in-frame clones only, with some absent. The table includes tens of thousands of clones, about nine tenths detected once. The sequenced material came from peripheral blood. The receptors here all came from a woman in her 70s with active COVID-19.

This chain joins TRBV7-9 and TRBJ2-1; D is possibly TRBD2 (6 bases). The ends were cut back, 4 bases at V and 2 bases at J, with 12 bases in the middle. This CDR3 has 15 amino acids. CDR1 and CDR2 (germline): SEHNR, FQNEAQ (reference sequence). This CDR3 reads CASSSRTIPYNEQFF. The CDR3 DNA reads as TGTGCCAGCAGCTCCCGGACTATCCCCTACAATGAGCAGTTCTTC.

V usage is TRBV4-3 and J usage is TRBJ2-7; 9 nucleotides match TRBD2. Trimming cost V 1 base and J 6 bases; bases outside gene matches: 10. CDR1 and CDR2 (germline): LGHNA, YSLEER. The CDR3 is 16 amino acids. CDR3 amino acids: CASSQGSAGGLSEQYF. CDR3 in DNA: TGCGCCAGCAGCCAAGGAAGCGCGGGGGGGCTCTCCGAGCAGTACTTC.